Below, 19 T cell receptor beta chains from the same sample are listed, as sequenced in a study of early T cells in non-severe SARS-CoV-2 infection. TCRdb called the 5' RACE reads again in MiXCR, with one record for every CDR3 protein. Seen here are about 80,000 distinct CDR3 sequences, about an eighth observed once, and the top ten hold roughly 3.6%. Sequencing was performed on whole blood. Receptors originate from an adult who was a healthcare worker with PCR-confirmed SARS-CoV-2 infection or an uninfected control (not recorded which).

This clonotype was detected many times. CDR3 nucleotides: TGTGCCAGCAGCACCTCTGGGGCCAACGTCCTGACTTTC. Residues: CASSTSGANVLTF. The chain uses TRBV7-3 and TRBJ2-6; D gene ambiguous. V was shortened by 5 bases and J by 0 bases, with 2 bases between the two germline ends. The germline CDR1 and CDR2 sequences are SGHTA and FQGTGA. The CDR3 runs 13 residues.

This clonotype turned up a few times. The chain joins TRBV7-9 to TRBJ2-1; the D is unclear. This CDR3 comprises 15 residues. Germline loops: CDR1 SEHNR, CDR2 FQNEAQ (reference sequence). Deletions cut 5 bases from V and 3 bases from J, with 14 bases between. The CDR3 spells CASSPLGNSYNEQFF. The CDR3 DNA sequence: TGTGCCAGCAGCCCTTTAGGTAACAGCTACAATGAGCAGTTCTTC.

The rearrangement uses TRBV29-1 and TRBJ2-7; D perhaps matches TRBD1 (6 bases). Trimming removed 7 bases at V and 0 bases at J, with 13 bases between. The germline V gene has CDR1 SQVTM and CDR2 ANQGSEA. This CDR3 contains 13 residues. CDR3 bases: TGCAGCGCTACGACAGGCCTCTCCTACGAGCAGTACTTC. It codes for CSATTGLSYEQYF.

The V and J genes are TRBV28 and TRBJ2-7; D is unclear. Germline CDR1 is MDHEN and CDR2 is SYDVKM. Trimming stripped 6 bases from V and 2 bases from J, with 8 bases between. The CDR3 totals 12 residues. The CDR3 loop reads CASSRITYEQYF. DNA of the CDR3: TGTGCCAGCAGCAGGATCACCTACGAGCAGTACTTC.

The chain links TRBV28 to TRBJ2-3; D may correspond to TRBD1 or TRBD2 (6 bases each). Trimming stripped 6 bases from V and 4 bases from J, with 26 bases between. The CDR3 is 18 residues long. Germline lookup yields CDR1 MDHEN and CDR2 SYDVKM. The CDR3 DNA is TGTGCCAGCAGCTTAGGGGGGTCCGGTCATCCCGTCGCAGATACGCAGTATTTT. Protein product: CASSLGGSGHPVADTQYF.

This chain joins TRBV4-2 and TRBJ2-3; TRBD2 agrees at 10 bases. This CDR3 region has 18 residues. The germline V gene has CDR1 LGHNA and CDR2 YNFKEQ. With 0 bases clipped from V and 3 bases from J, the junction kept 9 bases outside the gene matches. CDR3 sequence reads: CASSQESLAGVWTDTQYF. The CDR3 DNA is TGTGCCAGCAGCCAAGAAAGCCTAGCGGGAGTATGGACAGATACGCAGTATTTT.

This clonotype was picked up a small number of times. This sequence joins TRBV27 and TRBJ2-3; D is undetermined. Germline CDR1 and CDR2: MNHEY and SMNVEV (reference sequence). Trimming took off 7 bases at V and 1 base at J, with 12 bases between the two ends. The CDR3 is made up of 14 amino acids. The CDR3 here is CASTSRAGTDTQYF. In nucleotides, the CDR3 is TGTGCCAGCACGAGTCGGGCAGGCACAGATACGCAGTATTTT.

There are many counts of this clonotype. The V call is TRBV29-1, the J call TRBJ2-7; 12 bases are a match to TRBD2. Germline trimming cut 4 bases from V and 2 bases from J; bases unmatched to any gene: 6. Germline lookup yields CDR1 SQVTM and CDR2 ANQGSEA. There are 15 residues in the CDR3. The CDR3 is CSVGTSGRRPYEQYF. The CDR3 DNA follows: TGCAGCGTTGGAACTAGCGGGAGGAGGCCCTACGAGCAGTACTTC.

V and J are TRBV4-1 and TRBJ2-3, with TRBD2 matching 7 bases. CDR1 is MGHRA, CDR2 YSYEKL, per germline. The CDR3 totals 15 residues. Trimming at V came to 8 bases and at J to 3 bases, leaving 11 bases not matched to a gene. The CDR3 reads CASRRSGRETDTQYF. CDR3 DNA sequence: TGCGCCAGCCGTCGTTCGGGGCGGGAGACAGATACGCAGTATTTT.

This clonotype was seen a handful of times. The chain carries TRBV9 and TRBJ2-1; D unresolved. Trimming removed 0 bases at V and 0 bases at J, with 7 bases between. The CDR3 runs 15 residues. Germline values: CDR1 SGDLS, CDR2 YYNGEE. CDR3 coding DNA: TGTGCCAGCAGCGTAGAGGCGGCCTCCTACAATGAGCAGTTCTTC. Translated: CASSVEAASYNEQFF.

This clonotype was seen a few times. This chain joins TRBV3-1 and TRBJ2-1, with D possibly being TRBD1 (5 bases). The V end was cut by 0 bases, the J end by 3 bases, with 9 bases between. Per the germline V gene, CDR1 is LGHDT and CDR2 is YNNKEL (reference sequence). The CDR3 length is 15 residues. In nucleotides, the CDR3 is TGTGCCAGCAGCCAAGATCAAGGGGACTACAATGAGCAGTTCTTC. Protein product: CASSQDQGDYNEQFF.

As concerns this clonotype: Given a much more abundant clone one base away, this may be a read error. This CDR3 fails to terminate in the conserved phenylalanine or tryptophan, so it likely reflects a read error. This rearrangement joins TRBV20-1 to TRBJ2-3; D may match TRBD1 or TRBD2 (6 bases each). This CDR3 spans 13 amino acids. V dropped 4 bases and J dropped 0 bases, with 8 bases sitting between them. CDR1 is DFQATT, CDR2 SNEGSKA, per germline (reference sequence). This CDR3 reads CSAKGGSTDTQYS. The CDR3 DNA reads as TGCAGTGCTAAGGGGGGAAGCACAGATACGCAGTATTCT.

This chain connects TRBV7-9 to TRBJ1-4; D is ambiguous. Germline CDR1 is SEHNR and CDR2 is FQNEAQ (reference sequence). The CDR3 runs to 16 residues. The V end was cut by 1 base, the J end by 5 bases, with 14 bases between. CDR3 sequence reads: CASSLDVGSPNEKLFF. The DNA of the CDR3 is TGTGCCAGCAGCTTAGACGTAGGGAGCCCGAATGAAAAACTGTTTTTT.

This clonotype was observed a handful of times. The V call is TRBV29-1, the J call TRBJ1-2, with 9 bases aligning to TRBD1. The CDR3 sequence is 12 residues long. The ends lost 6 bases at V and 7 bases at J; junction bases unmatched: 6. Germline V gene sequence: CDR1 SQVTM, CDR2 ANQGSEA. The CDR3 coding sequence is TGCAGCGTGGAGGGGACAGGGTTTGGCTACACCTTC. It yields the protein CSVEGTGFGYTF.

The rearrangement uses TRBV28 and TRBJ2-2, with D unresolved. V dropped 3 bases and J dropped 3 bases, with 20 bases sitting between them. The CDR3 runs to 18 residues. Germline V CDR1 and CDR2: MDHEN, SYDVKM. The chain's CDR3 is CASSLTAWASSDTGELFF. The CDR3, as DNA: TGTGCCAGCAGTTTGACCGCCTGGGCAAGTTCGGACACCGGGGAGCTGTTTTTT. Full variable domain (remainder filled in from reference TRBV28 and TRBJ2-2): DVKVTQSSRYLVKRTGEKVFLECVQDMDHENMFWYRQDPGLGLRLIYFSYDVKMKEKGDIPEGYSVSREKKERFSLILESASTNQTSMYLCASSLTAWASSDTGELFFGEGSRLTVL.

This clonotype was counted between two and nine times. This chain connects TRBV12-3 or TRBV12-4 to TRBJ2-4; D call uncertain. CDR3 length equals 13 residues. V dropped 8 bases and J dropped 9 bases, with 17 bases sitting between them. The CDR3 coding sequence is TGTGCCAGCGGGTTGGCCTCCGACGGCATTCAGTACTTC. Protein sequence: CASGLASDGIQYF.

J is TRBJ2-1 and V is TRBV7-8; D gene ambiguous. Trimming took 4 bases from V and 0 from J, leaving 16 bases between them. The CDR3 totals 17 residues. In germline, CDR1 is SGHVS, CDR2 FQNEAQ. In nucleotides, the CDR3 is TGTGCCAGCAGCTGGCCACCGACTGCGAGCTCCTACAATGAGCAGTTCTTC. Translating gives CASSWPPTASSYNEQFF.

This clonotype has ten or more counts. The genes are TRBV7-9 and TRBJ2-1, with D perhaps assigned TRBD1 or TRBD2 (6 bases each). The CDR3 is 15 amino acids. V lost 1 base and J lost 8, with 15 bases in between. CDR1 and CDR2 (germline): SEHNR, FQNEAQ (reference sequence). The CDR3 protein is CASSLEGVGSDEQFF. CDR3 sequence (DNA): TGTGCCAGCAGCTTAGAGGGGGTCGGGAGCGATGAGCAGTTCTTC.

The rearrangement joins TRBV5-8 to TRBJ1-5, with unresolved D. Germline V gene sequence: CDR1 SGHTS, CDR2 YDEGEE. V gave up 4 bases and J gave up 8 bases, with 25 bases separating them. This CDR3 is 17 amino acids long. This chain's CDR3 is CASSLYGSQVQRKPQHF. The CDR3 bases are TGTGCCAGCAGCCTGTACGGGAGCCAAGTTCAGAGGAAGCCCCAGCATTTT.